This T cell receptor (beta chain) was retrieved from a study of control samples from healthy donors and cancer patients. The table came from immunoSEQ multiplex PCR; TCRdb's copy has only in-frame clones and leaves some out. Here the sample spans about 140,000 clones, approximately 92% being singletons. The TCR was taken from a young man in good health. Material: blood.

CDR3 sequence reads: CASSLGGAGYTF. For the CDR3, the DNA is TGTGCCAGCAGTTTGGGGGGGGCCGGCTACACCTTC. The chain joins TRBV27 to TRBJ1-2, with D perhaps matching TRBD1 (6 bases). The CDR3 contains 12 residues. Germline values: CDR1 MNHEY, CDR2 SMNVEV (reference sequence). V lost 3 bases to trimming and J lost 8 bases, with 10 bases between them.